The T cell receptor (beta chain) under discussion was sequenced for a study of brain metastases from non-small cell lung cancer. Study results and caveats: Paired brain metastases and primary tumors largely shared TCR repertoires.

The CDR3 loop spans 13 amino acids. Trimming took 4 bases from V and 5 from J, leaving 11 bases between them. From germline, CDR1 is MGHRA and CDR2 YSYEKL. The data were produced by immunoSEQ multiplex PCR, yet TCRdb's version contains in-frame clones alone and is incomplete. The data contain 14,000 to 15,000 clones, under 85% of them singletons. A note on this clone: What it binds is not known.

Sequenced: primary lung tumor tissue. This TCR was recovered from a donor aged 40 or over with non-small cell lung cancer. V is TRBV4-1 and J is TRBJ1-1; TRBD1 might be the D (5 bases). Written as DNA, the CDR3 is TGCGCCAGCAGCCCAGGGAGGCGGACTGAAGCTTTCTTT. Translation: CASSPGRRTEAFF.